Included here is one T cell receptor beta chain sequence, with context. The data belong to a study of blood T cell repertoires in COVID-19. Data came from immunoSEQ multiplex PCR; TCRdb stores just in-frame clones and leaves some out. This table holds some 95,000 clones, approximately 89% found once. CDR1 is KGHDR and CDR2 is SFDVKD in the germline V gene. V gave up 7 bases and J gave up 5 bases; unmatched junction bases: 4. There are 15 residues in the CDR3. Material: peripheral blood. The V and J genes are TRBV24-1 and TRBJ1-6; 10 nucleotides match TRBD1. This clonotype was sampled from a human donor with active COVID-19. The donor label of this sample is uncertain. CDR3: CATRGQGLHNSPLHF. CDR3 coding DNA: TGTGCCACCAGGGGACAGGGGTTACATAATTCACCCCTCCACTTT.